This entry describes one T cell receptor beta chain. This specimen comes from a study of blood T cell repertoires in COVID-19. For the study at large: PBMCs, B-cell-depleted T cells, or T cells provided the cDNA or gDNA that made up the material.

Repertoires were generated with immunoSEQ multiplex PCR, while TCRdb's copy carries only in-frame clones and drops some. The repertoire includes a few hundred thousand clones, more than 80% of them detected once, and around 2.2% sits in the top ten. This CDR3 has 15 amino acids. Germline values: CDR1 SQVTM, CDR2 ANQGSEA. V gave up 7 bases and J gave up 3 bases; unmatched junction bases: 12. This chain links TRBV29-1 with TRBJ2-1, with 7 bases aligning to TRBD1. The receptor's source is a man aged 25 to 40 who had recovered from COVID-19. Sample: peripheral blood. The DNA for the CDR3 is TGCAGCGGAGCTAACCGGGACAGTGTCTACAATGAGCAGTTCTTC. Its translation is CSGANRDSVYNEQFF.